These T cell receptor beta chains were read from a single sample in a study of blood T cells in healthy people across ages. Each CDR3 protein is one row after TCRdb ran MiXCR on the 5' RACE reads. The data contain about 1.8 million distinct CDR3 sequences, around 50% of them singletons. The sequenced sample was blood. All receptors derive from a woman between 40 and 50 years old in good health. CDR3s include the opening cysteine and the closing phenylalanine or tryptophan. Each record gives: clone size, V gene, D gene, J gene, CDR3 DNA, CDR3 protein. D genes are given only for firm matches. The size of a clone is reported for some rows only, either as once, few or many, or as a class for expanded clones.

clone_size: many
v_call: TRBV10-3
d_call: -
j_call: TRBJ2-5
cdr3_nt: TGTGCCATCAGCGACGGTGGGGAGACCCAGTACTTC
cdr3_aa: CAISDGGETQYF

clone_size: many
v_call: TRBV12-3/TRBV12-4
d_call: -
j_call: TRBJ2-5
cdr3_nt: TGTGCCAGCAGTTTAGCGGCAGCCCAGTACTTC
cdr3_aa: CASSLAAAQYF

clone_size: few
v_call: TRBV7-2
d_call: -
j_call: TRBJ1-1
cdr3_nt: TGTGCCAGCAGCTTTCAAGTATTGGGCCCTGAAGCTTTCTTT
cdr3_aa: CASSFQVLGPEAFF

clone_size: few
v_call: TRBV4-1
d_call: TRBD2
j_call: TRBJ2-1
cdr3_nt: TGCGCCAGCAGCCAAGATGAGGCGGGGGGGCAGAATGAGCAGTTCTTC
cdr3_aa: CASSQDEAGGQNEQFF

clone_size: -
v_call: TRBV9
d_call: TRBD2
j_call: TRBJ2-1
cdr3_nt: TGTGCCAGCAGGATGGGGACTAGCAGCGAAAATGAGCAGTTCTTC
cdr3_aa: CASRMGTSSENEQFF

clone_size: -
v_call: TRBV4-2
d_call: TRBD1
j_call: TRBJ2-1
cdr3_nt: TGTGCCAGCAGCCAAGCAGTGTGGACAGGGCGGACAAATGAGCAGTTCTTC
cdr3_aa: CASSQAVWTGRTNEQFF

clone_size: few
v_call: TRBV27
d_call: -
j_call: TRBJ2-1
cdr3_nt: TGTGCCAGCAGTTTAAAACAGACCTACAATGAGCAGTTCTTC
cdr3_aa: CASSLKQTYNEQFF

clone_size: -
v_call: TRBV29-1
d_call: -
j_call: TRBJ2-7
cdr3_nt: TGCAGCGTTGAAGGATGGACAAGGACTTCTACGATACAGTACTTC
cdr3_aa: CSVEGWTRTSTIQYF

clone_size: -
v_call: TRBV6-5
d_call: -
j_call: TRBJ2-1
cdr3_nt: TGTGCCAGCGGCTCCACCCTAGGGGGATTAGGGCAGTTCTTC
cdr3_aa: CASGSTLGGLGQFF

clone_size: -
v_call: TRBV27
d_call: -
j_call: TRBJ2-6
cdr3_nt: TGTGCCAGCAGCCCGATTAGCTCTGGGGCCAACGTCCTGACTTTC
cdr3_aa: CASSPISSGANVLTF

clone_size: -
v_call: TRBV10-3
d_call: -
j_call: TRBJ1-1
cdr3_nt: TGTGCCACCTCCGGGACATCCCTCACTGAAGCTTTCTTT
cdr3_aa: CATSGTSLTEAFF

clone_size: -
v_call: TRBV5-5
d_call: -
j_call: TRBJ2-7
cdr3_nt: TGTGCCAGCCGGGACCCTCTAGGGTACGAGCAGTACTTC
cdr3_aa: CASRDPLGYEQYF

clone_size: -
v_call: TRBV6-2/TRBV6-3
d_call: -
j_call: TRBJ2-1
cdr3_nt: TGTGCCAGCAGTTACCGAGGGGTCGACTACAATGAGCAGTTCTTC
cdr3_aa: CASSYRGVDYNEQFF

clone_size: few
v_call: TRBV10-2
d_call: TRBD1
j_call: TRBJ2-7
cdr3_nt: TGCGCCAGCAGTAGATCGGGACAGGGTAGTGAGCAGTACTTC
cdr3_aa: CASSRSGQGSEQYF

clone_size: -
v_call: TRBV5-6
d_call: -
j_call: TRBJ2-1
cdr3_nt: TGTGCCAGCAGCTCCAGAGTTTTTGGCTACAATGAGCAGTTCTTC
cdr3_aa: CASSSRVFGYNEQFF

clone_size: -
v_call: TRBV7-2
d_call: -
j_call: TRBJ1-2
cdr3_nt: TGTGCCAGCAGCAATCCCGCGCCGGGTGGCTACACCTTC
cdr3_aa: CASSNPAPGGYTF

clone_size: -
v_call: TRBV20-1
d_call: TRBD2
j_call: TRBJ2-2
cdr3_nt: TGCAGTGCCCCTCTAGCGGGGGGCTTTCACGGGGAGCTGTTTTTT
cdr3_aa: CSAPLAGGFHGELFF

clone_size: -
v_call: TRBV9
d_call: -
j_call: TRBJ2-7
cdr3_nt: TGTGCCAGCAGCGTAGCGAGGGCCTCCTACAATGAGCAGTACTTC
cdr3_aa: CASSVARASYNEQYF

clone_size: -
v_call: TRBV20-1
d_call: -
j_call: TRBJ2-7
cdr3_nt: TGCAGTGCTAGAGTAATGGTTAGGGGGAAGGCCTACGAGCAGTACTTC
cdr3_aa: CSARVMVRGKAYEQYF

clone_size: few
v_call: TRBV7-2
d_call: -
j_call: TRBJ1-6
cdr3_nt: TGTGCCAGCAGCTTAGCAGGGTTGAGTAATTCACCCCTCCACTTT
cdr3_aa: CASSLAGLSNSPLHF

clone_size: -
v_call: TRBV7-3
d_call: TRBD1
j_call: TRBJ2-7
cdr3_nt: TGTGCCAGCAGCTTAACCCCGGGACAGGGATCCTACGAGCAGTACTTC
cdr3_aa: CASSLTPGQGSYEQYF

clone_size: -
v_call: TRBV6-2/TRBV6-3
d_call: TRBD1
j_call: TRBJ2-6
cdr3_nt: TGTGCCAGCGGCCCCCTACAGACAGGGCCCGAGTCTGGGGCCAACGTCCTGACTTTC
cdr3_aa: CASGPLQTGPESGANVLTF

clone_size: -
v_call: TRBV28
d_call: TRBD1
j_call: TRBJ1-6
cdr3_nt: TGTGCCAGCAGAGACAGGGTGTGGTCACCCCTCCACTTT
cdr3_aa: CASRDRVWSPLHF

clone_size: -
v_call: TRBV20-1
d_call: TRBD1
j_call: TRBJ2-4
cdr3_nt: TGCAGTGCTGGGGACAGTCAGGGAGCCAAAAACATTCAGTACTTC
cdr3_aa: CSAGDSQGAKNIQYF

clone_size: -
v_call: TRBV28
d_call: TRBD2
j_call: TRBJ2-5
cdr3_nt: TGTGCCAGCTGGAGCGGGGCGCCTGAGACCCAGTACTTC
cdr3_aa: CASWSGAPETQYF

clone_size: few
v_call: TRBV4-1
d_call: -
j_call: TRBJ1-4
cdr3_nt: TGCGCCAGCAGCCAAGAAACTGGGGGCGTCGAAAAACTGTTTTTT
cdr3_aa: CASSQETGGVEKLFF

clone_size: few
v_call: TRBV9
d_call: -
j_call: TRBJ1-2
cdr3_nt: TGTGCCAGCAGCGTAGGAGGAGGGGCCCAGGGCTATGGCTACACCTTC
cdr3_aa: CASSVGGGAQGYGYTF

clone_size: -
v_call: TRBV6-6
d_call: -
j_call: TRBJ2-3
cdr3_nt: TGTGCCACCAAGGGCAGTCTGAGCACAGATACGCAGTATTTT
cdr3_aa: CATKGSLSTDTQYF

clone_size: -
v_call: TRBV6-2/TRBV6-3
d_call: TRBD1
j_call: TRBJ1-5
cdr3_nt: TGTGCCAGCAGCGGGACAGGGGTTGTTGGCAATCAGCCCCAGCATTTT
cdr3_aa: CASSGTGVVGNQPQHF

clone_size: -
v_call: TRBV15
d_call: -
j_call: TRBJ1-2
cdr3_nt: TGTGCCACCAGCAGAGATGGGCAGGCGATATATGGCTACACCTTC
cdr3_aa: CATSRDGQAIYGYTF

clone_size: -
v_call: TRBV10-3
d_call: -
j_call: TRBJ1-4
cdr3_nt: TGTGCCACCCTATCAGGAGAACATGAAAAACTGTTTTTT
cdr3_aa: CATLSGEHEKLFF

clone_size: -
v_call: TRBV6-2/TRBV6-3
d_call: TRBD2
j_call: TRBJ2-2
cdr3_nt: TGTGCCAGCAGTTACTCGACTAGCGGGGGGCCCAGGGAGCTGTTTTTT
cdr3_aa: CASSYSTSGGPRELFF

clone_size: -
v_call: TRBV11-1
d_call: TRBD1
j_call: TRBJ1-2
cdr3_nt: TGTGCCAGCCGGGACAGGGGAGGCTACACCTTC
cdr3_aa: CASRDRGGYTF

clone_size: -
v_call: TRBV15
d_call: -
j_call: TRBJ1-5
cdr3_nt: TGTGCCACCAGCACAAAGAAGGGGGGTCGTCAGCCCCAGCATTTT
cdr3_aa: CATSTKKGGRQPQHF

clone_size: -
v_call: TRBV7-2
d_call: -
j_call: TRBJ2-3
cdr3_nt: TGTGCCAGCAAAGGCGGCAGATGGGGAGATACGCAGTATTTT
cdr3_aa: CASKGGRWGDTQYF

clone_size: -
v_call: TRBV24-1
d_call: TRBD1
j_call: TRBJ2-2
cdr3_nt: TGTGCCACCCGACAGGGGACATCTGGAGCCGGGGAGCTGTTTTTT
cdr3_aa: CATRQGTSGAGELFF

clone_size: -
v_call: TRBV19
d_call: TRBD2
j_call: TRBJ2-3
cdr3_nt: TGTGCCAGTAGACTAGCGGGGACCCTCACAGATACGCAGTATTTT
cdr3_aa: CASRLAGTLTDTQYF

clone_size: -
v_call: TRBV20-1
d_call: -
j_call: TRBJ2-7
cdr3_nt: TGCAGTGCTAGGGGGGGACAGACCTACAATGAGCAGTACTTC
cdr3_aa: CSARGGQTYNEQYF

clone_size: -
v_call: TRBV20-1
d_call: -
j_call: TRBJ2-1
cdr3_nt: TGCAGTGCCCCTAGGTTAGGGTCCTACAATGAGCAGTTCTTC
cdr3_aa: CSAPRLGSYNEQFF

clone_size: -
v_call: TRBV7-9
d_call: -
j_call: TRBJ1-2
cdr3_nt: TGTGCCAGCAGCTTAGGACCCCAGGGGACCTATGGCTACACCTTC
cdr3_aa: CASSLGPQGTYGYTF

clone_size: few
v_call: TRBV20-1
d_call: TRBD2
j_call: TRBJ2-1
cdr3_nt: TGCAGTGCTAGACCCGGGACTAGTCTCAATGAGCAGTTCTTC
cdr3_aa: CSARPGTSLNEQFF

clone_size: few
v_call: TRBV20-1
d_call: -
j_call: TRBJ2-1
cdr3_nt: TGCAGTGTTCACAGGGCGTCCTCCTACAATGAGCAGTTCTTC
cdr3_aa: CSVHRASSYNEQFF

clone_size: -
v_call: TRBV27
d_call: TRBD1
j_call: TRBJ2-4
cdr3_nt: TGTGCCAGCAGTGCCTACCGGGACAGATCCCAAGCCAAAAACATTCAGTACTTC
cdr3_aa: CASSAYRDRSQAKNIQYF

clone_size: few
v_call: TRBV10-3
d_call: -
j_call: TRBJ1-1
cdr3_nt: TGTGCCATCAGTCAAGCCACTGAAGCTTTCTTT
cdr3_aa: CAISQATEAFF

clone_size: -
v_call: TRBV3-1
d_call: -
j_call: TRBJ1-2
cdr3_nt: TGTGCCAGCAGCCCGACTCTGGTTTGGGGCTACACCTTC
cdr3_aa: CASSPTLVWGYTF

clone_size: -
v_call: TRBV29-1
d_call: TRBD1
j_call: TRBJ1-2
cdr3_nt: TGCAGCGTTGAGGACAGGGGAATCTATGGCTACACCTTC
cdr3_aa: CSVEDRGIYGYTF

clone_size: -
v_call: TRBV6-5
d_call: TRBD1
j_call: TRBJ1-2
cdr3_nt: TGTGCCGGCAGAAGAGCGACAGGGCCGCTCTATGGCTACACCTTC
cdr3_aa: CAGRRATGPLYGYTF

clone_size: -
v_call: TRBV5-1
d_call: -
j_call: TRBJ1-1
cdr3_nt: TGCGCCAGCCGGGGCCCTGAAACGACGAACACTGAAGCTTTCTTT
cdr3_aa: CASRGPETTNTEAFF

clone_size: few
v_call: TRBV27
d_call: -
j_call: TRBJ1-2
cdr3_nt: TGTGCCAGCAGTTTATCGTTGGGGCAATATGGCTACACCTTC
cdr3_aa: CASSLSLGQYGYTF

clone_size: few
v_call: TRBV29-1
d_call: -
j_call: TRBJ1-2
cdr3_nt: TGCAGTGGAACTTCGGGCGGCTATGGCTACACCTTC
cdr3_aa: CSGTSGGYGYTF

clone_size: -
v_call: TRBV2
d_call: TRBD1
j_call: TRBJ2-7
cdr3_nt: TGTGCCAGCAGTGAGGGACAGTCAACTTCCTACGAGCAGTACTTC
cdr3_aa: CASSEGQSTSYEQYF

clone_size: -
v_call: TRBV9
d_call: -
j_call: TRBJ1-2
cdr3_nt: TGTGCCAGCAGCCTCGAGGCAGCCCGACTAAGTAACTATGGCTACACCTTC
cdr3_aa: CASSLEAARLSNYGYTF

clone_size: -
v_call: TRBV6-2/TRBV6-3
d_call: -
j_call: TRBJ2-7
cdr3_nt: TGTGCCACCGTGGGCAGTTTCGTCTCCTACGAGCAGTACTTC
cdr3_aa: CATVGSFVSYEQYF

clone_size: -
v_call: TRBV6-1
d_call: -
j_call: TRBJ2-7
cdr3_nt: TGTGCCAGCAGTGAAAAATTCCACCACAGCTACGAGCAGTACTTC
cdr3_aa: CASSEKFHHSYEQYF

clone_size: few
v_call: TRBV7-9
d_call: TRBD1
j_call: TRBJ2-7
cdr3_nt: TGTGCCAGCAGCTTAGGTTTAGGGGGCACATACTACGAGCAGTACTTC
cdr3_aa: CASSLGLGGTYYEQYF

clone_size: -
v_call: TRBV7-2
d_call: TRBD2
j_call: TRBJ2-5
cdr3_nt: TGTGCCAGCAGCTTAGAGGGGACTAAGCGCAATGAGCAGTACTTC
cdr3_aa: CASSLEGTKRNEQYF

clone_size: -
v_call: TRBV20-1
d_call: -
j_call: TRBJ2-5
cdr3_nt: TGCAGTGCTAGTAGTATGAGGCAAGAGACCCAGTACTTC
cdr3_aa: CSASSMRQETQYF

clone_size: -
v_call: TRBV20-1
d_call: -
j_call: TRBJ2-1
cdr3_nt: TGCAGTGCTAGAGACAGGACTGGTACTAGCTCCTACAATGAGCAGTTCTTC
cdr3_aa: CSARDRTGTSSYNEQFF

clone_size: -
v_call: TRBV4-3
d_call: -
j_call: TRBJ2-3
cdr3_nt: TGCGCCAGCAGCCAGGCCCGGGGCGAGCGTCAGCCCCAGTATTTT
cdr3_aa: CASSQARGERQPQYF

clone_size: few
v_call: TRBV7-2
d_call: -
j_call: TRBJ2-1
cdr3_nt: TGTGCCAGCACCCAAACCGGGGCCTCTACTGGTGAGCAGTTCTTC
cdr3_aa: CASTQTGASTGEQFF